This TCR beta chain was retrieved from a study of cytomegalovirus exposure and HLA in healthy donors. The table came from immunoSEQ multiplex PCR; TCRdb's copy has only in-frame clones and leaves some out. The sample shows around 70,000 clones, 91% of them seen only once. The CDR3 is made up of 12 amino acids. The V gene lost 4 bases and the J gene lost 6 bases, with 8 bases spanning the gap. Germline-derived CDR1 and CDR2 are SGHNT and YYREEE (reference sequence). This chain connects TRBV5-4 to TRBJ2-1; D call uncertain. The specimen was PBMCs. The sequence came from a man between 18 and 35 years old in good health and CMV-seronegative. CDR3 sequence (DNA): TGTGCCAGCAGCAGTGTACTCAATGAGCAGTTCTTC. It translates to CASSSVLNEQFF.